One and the same sample provided the 11 T cell receptor beta chains below, sequenced in a study of T-cell reconstitution after alpha-beta-depleted transplantation in children. Unique molecular identifiers were incorporated when the TCRbeta library was constructed. TCRdb processed the PCR reads anew with MiXCR; each CDR3 protein has one entry. The top ten clones hold 2% to 3% of a sample with roughly 220,000 distinct CDR3 sequences, more than 10% of them seen once. The input for sequencing was PBMCs from the stem cell graft donor, taken from the stem cell graft. Receptors originate from a human donor who donated a stem cell graft to a child with acute lymphoblastic leukemia.

This clonotype was detected a few times. The V and J genes are TRBV9 and TRBJ1-3, with a tentative D call TRBD1 (6 bases). CDR3 length: 14 amino acids. Per germline, CDR1 SGDLS and CDR2 YYNGEE. Trimming left V 3 bases short and J 2 bases short, with 9 bases between. The CDR3 loop is CASSATGTGNTIYF. As DNA, the CDR3 is TGTGCCAGCAGCGCCACAGGGACTGGAAACACCATATATTTT.

This clonotype occurred many times. This chain uses TRBV20-1 with TRBJ2-7, with 8 bases fitting TRBD1. The germline gives CDR1 DFQATT, CDR2 SNEGSKA (reference sequence). The length of the CDR3 is 17 residues. The ends lost 0 bases at V and 2 bases at J; junction bases unmatched: 12. CDR3 nucleotides: TGCAGTGCTAGAGATTACAGGGGGACTTCCGACCCCTACGAGCAGTACTTC. Translated, it gives CSARDYRGTSDPYEQYF.

This clonotype was seen many times. The chain is built from TRBV2 and TRBJ2-3; D possibly corresponds to TRBD2 (5 bases). This CDR3 comprises 14 residues. Germline V gives CDR1 SNHLY, CDR2 FYNNEI. Deletions cut 3 bases from V and 0 bases from J, with 7 bases between. The CDR3 DNA is TGTGCCAGCAGTGATACGGGGAGCACAGATACGCAGTATTTT. Protein sequence: CASSDTGSTDTQYF. The entire variable domain, with the rest obtained from reference TRBV2 and TRBJ2-3, is as follows: EPEVTQTPSHQVTQMGQEVILRCVPISNHLYFYWYRQILGQKVEFLVSFYNNEISEKSEIFDDQFSVERPDGSNFTLKIRSTKLEDSAMYFCASSDTGSTDTQYFGPGTRLTVL.

This clonotype was seen repeatedly, ten times or more. The chain carries TRBV5-1 and TRBJ1-1; 9 positions agree with TRBD1. The CDR3 covers 16 residues. Per the germline V gene, CDR1 is SGHRS and CDR2 is YFSETQ. With V trimmed by 4 bases and J by 7 bases, 14 bases remained unmatched. CDR3 amino acids: CASSLLGQGSVYEAFF. The CDR3 DNA reads as TGCGCCAGCAGCCTCCTCGGACAGGGGAGCGTTTATGAAGCTTTCTTT.

With respect to this clonotype: This could be a read error, since a much larger clone is one nucleotide away. The J gene is TRBJ1-5, the V gene TRBV7-9, with D tentatively TRBD1 (5 bases). CDR1 and CDR2 from the germline V gene are SEHNR and FQNEAQ (reference sequence). V dropped 8 bases and J dropped 4 bases, with 12 bases sitting between them. The CDR3 has 13 amino acids. The CDR3 spells CASAAGTNQPQHF. The CDR3 nucleotides are TGTGCCAGCGCGGCAGGGACTAATCAGCCCCAGCATTTT.

This clonotype was seen repeatedly, ten times or more. The genes are TRBV5-1 and TRBJ2-5, with D perhaps given as TRBD1 or TRBD2 (5 bases each). Germline CDR1 is SGHRS and CDR2 is YFSETQ. The CDR3 consists of 16 residues. Trimming left V 0 bases short and J 4 bases short, with 16 bases between. Here the CDR3 reads CASSLVVGTDPETQYF. As DNA, the CDR3 is TGCGCCAGCAGCTTGGTGGTGGGGACCGACCCAGAGACCCAGTACTTC.

The table lists this clonotype with many counts. V gene TRBV6-1 combines with J gene TRBJ1-1; D not resolved. There are 13 residues in the CDR3. Deletions cut 8 bases from V and 3 bases from J, with 13 bases between. The germline V gene has CDR1 MNHNS and CDR2 SASEGT. The CDR3 sequence is CASSLGRYTEAFF. Here the CDR3 DNA reads TGTGCCAGCTCTCTAGGCCGTTACACTGAAGCTTTCTTT.

At least ten counts were recorded for this clonotype. The rearrangement joins TRBV28 to TRBJ1-4, with TRBD1 identical over 8 bases. V was clipped by 6 bases and J by 4 bases; unmatched bases: 7. Germline V CDR1 and CDR2: MDHEN, SYDVKM. The CDR3 is 15 amino acids. CDR3 amino acids: CASSRTGKNNEKLFF. The CDR3 DNA follows: TGTGCCAGCAGCAGGACAGGGAAAAATAATGAAAAACTGTTTTTT. Variable domain in full (rest from reference TRBV28 and TRBJ1-4): DVKVTQSSRYLVKRTGEKVFLECVQDMDHENMFWYRQDPGLGLRLIYFSYDVKMKEKGDIPEGYSVSREKKERFSLILESASTNQTSMYLCASSRTGKNNEKLFFGSGTQLSVL.

This clonotype came up many times. The J gene is TRBJ2-7, the V gene TRBV29-1; maybe TRBD1 (5 bases). This CDR3 has 12 amino acids. V lost 4 bases to trimming and J lost 7 bases, with 14 bases between them. Looked up from germline, CDR1 is SQVTM and CDR2 is ANQGSEA. The CDR3 coding sequence is TGCAGCGTTGTCACAGGTCTAAGGGAGCAGTACTTC. This encodes CSVVTGLREQYF.

The V gene is TRBV18, the J gene TRBJ1-1; 7 bases match TRBD1. The CDR3 runs to 13 residues. Per the germline V gene, CDR1 is KGHSH and CDR2 is LQKENI. V shed 6 bases, J shed 5 bases, and the junction held 6 bases outside the gene matches. The CDR3 DNA reads TGTGCCAGCTCGCTAGACAGGGAAACTGAAGCTTTCTTT. Translation: CASSLDRETEAFF.

Concerning this clonotype: Its ends do not fully match the called genes, so a read error is possible. The rearrangement links TRBV20-1 to TRBJ1-2; TRBD1 matches 7 bases. Germline V gene lookup returns CDR1 DFQATT and CDR2 SNEGSKA (reference sequence). The CDR3 is 16 residues long. CDR3 sequence (DNA): TGCTGTGCTAGAGATCTGGGAGGGAACAGGGGTGATGGCTACACCTTC. Translated, it gives CCARDLGGNRGDGYTF.